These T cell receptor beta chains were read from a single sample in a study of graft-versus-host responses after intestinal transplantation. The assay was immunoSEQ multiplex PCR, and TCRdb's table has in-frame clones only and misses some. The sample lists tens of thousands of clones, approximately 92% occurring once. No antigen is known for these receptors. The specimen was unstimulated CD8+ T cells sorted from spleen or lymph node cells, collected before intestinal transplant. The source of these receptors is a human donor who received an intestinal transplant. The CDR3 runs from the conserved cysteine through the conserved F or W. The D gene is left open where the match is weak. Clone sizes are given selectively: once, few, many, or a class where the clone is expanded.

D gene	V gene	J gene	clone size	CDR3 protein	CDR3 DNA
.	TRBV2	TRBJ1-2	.	CARLQAGAIYGYTF	TGTGCCAGACTTCAGGCAGGGGCCATCTATGGCTACACCTTC
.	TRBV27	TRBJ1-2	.	CASSLSSRDTTF	TGTGCCAGCAGTTTATCTTCCCGGGACACCACCTTC
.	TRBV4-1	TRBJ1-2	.	CASSQGPMGGYYGYTF	TGCGCCAGCAGCCAAGGACCAATGGGGGGGTACTATGGCTACACCTTC
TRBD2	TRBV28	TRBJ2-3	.	CASTSGGGSTDTQYF	TGTGCCAGCACCTCCGGCGGGGGGTCCACAGATACGCAGTATTTT
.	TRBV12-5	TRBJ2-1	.	CASGLSLPGSYNEQFF	TGTGCTAGTGGTTTATCGTTGCCGGGGTCCTACAATGAGCAGTTCTTC
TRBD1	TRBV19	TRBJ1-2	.	CASSIVGGQGGYTF	TGTGCCAGTAGTATAGTGGGGGGACAGGGTGGCTACACCTTC
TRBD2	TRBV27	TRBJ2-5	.	CASSKGLAGETQYF	TGTGCCAGCAGTAAAGGACTAGCGGGAGAGACCCAGTACTTC
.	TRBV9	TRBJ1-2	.	CASSVVQGDYGYTF	TGTGCCAGCAGCGTAGTACAGGGAGACTATGGCTACACCTTC
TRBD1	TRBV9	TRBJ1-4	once	CASSVSGTGNEKLFF	TGTGCCAGCAGCGTTTCCGGGACAGGAAATGAAAAACTGTTTTTT
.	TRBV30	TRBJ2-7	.	CAGEVGLTTYEQYF	TGTGCCGGGGAGGTGGGACTGACAACCTACGAGCAGTACTTC
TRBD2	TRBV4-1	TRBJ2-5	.	CASSQDPRTSGQETQYF	TGCGCCAGCAGCCAAGATCCACGGACTAGCGGCCAAGAGACCCAGTACTTC
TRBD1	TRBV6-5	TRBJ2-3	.	CASSRTGRPPFTQYF	TGTGCCAGCAGTCGGACAGGGCGACCCCCTTTTACGCAGTATTTT
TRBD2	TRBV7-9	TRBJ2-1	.	CASSRLAGGLYNEQFF	TGTGCCAGCAGCAGACTAGCGGGAGGTCTGTACAATGAGCAGTTCTTC
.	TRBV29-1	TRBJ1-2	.	CSVGPQRGNYGYTF	TGCAGCGTTGGCCCCCAGCGGGGCAACTATGGCTACACCTTC
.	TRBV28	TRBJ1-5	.	CASSFAGLNQPQHF	TGTGCCAGCAGTTTTGCAGGGCTAAATCAGCCCCAGCATTTT
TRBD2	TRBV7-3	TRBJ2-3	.	CASSTSGGATDTQYF	TGTGCCAGCAGCACTAGCGGGGGGGCCACAGATACGCAGTATTTT
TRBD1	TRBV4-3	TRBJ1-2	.	CASSQEGQGAYGYTF	TGCGCCAGCAGCCAAGAGGGACAGGGGGCCTATGGCTACACCTTC
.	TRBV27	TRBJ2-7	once	CASSLGTYYEQYF	TGTGCCAGCAGTTTGGGGACATATTACGAGCAGTACTTC
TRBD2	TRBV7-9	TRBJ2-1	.	CASGLAGGYNEQFF	TGTGCCAGCGGTCTAGCGGGAGGGTACAATGAGCAGTTCTTC
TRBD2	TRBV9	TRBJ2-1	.	CASSPRLAGVDEQFF	TGTGCCAGCAGCCCAAGACTAGCGGGAGTGGATGAGCAGTTCTTC
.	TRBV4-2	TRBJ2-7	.	CASSQDIGAYEQYF	TGTGCCAGCAGCCAAGATATCGGTGCCTACGAGCAGTACTTC
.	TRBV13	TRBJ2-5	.	CASSPPRSGGQYF	TGTGCCAGCAGCCCCCCCAGGTCCGGTGGGCAGTACTTC
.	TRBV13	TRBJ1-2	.	CASSAQGSYGCTF	TGTGCCAGCAGCGCCCAGGGGTCCTATGGCTGCACCTTC
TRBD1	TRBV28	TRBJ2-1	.	CASNDRVNEQFF	TGTGCCAGCAACGACAGGGTAAATGAGCAGTTCTTC
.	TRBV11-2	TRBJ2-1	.	CASSLDSRTYNEQFF	TGTGCCAGCAGCTTAGATTCTAGGACATACAATGAGCAGTTCTTC